The source of this T cell receptor (beta chain) is a study of early T cells in non-severe SARS-CoV-2 infection. TCRdb used MiXCR to reprocess the 5' RACE reads, holding one entry per CDR3 protein. The table has around 37,000 distinct CDR3 sequences, 9% to 9.5% seen once. Germline V gene sequence: CDR1 MNHEY, CDR2 SVGAGI. This CDR3 comprises 17 residues. Trimming took off 6 bases at V and 0 bases at J, with 15 bases between the two ends. This clonotype has more than one count but fewer than ten. The sample was whole blood. The gene calls are TRBV6-5 and TRBJ2-6; perhaps TRBD1 as D (6 bases). The receptor's source is an adult who was a healthcare worker with PCR-confirmed SARS-CoV-2 infection or an uninfected control (not recorded which). CDR3 amino acids: CASREDRFLSGANVLTF. CDR3 DNA: TGTGCCAGCAGGGAAGACAGGTTCCTCTCTGGGGCCAACGTCCTGACTTTC.